This T cell receptor (beta chain) was retrieved from a study of sequential checkpoint blockade in melanoma. J was trimmed by 0 bases and V by 6 bases; bases with no gene match: 9. This CDR3 spans 19 amino acids. The germline CDR1 and CDR2 sequences are SNHLY and FYNNEI. Assay: immunoSEQ multiplex PCR; the TCRdb copy retains only in-frame clones and omits some. The sample comprises around 10,000 clones, around 73% of which are singletons, and around 13% rests with the top ten. Indicated treatment: randomized to nivolumab then ipilimumab (arm A) or the reverse (arm B). Patients had received no earlier DNA-damaging chemotherapy.

The chain is built from TRBV2 and TRBJ2-6, with TRBD1 matching over 12 bases. The clonotype was recovered from a human donor with melanoma. Material: CD8+ T cells sorted from blood (inferred from file names), obtained from a patient given nivolumab and ipilimumab in sequence. The CDR3 protein is CASSGDRGLGTSGANVLTF. CDR3 sequence (DNA): TGTGCCAGCAGCGGGGACAGGGGGCTTGGGACCTCTGGGGCCAACGTCCTGACTTTC.